Below, one TCR beta chain is given with its context. Its cognate antigen is unknown. The data originate from a study of T cells in Graves' hyperthyroidism and ophthalmopathy. The study, taken as a whole, reports: In validation, the model predicted ophthalmopathy. These predictions came a median roughly 6 months before onset.

What was amplified from RNA transcripts were TCR beta CDR3 regions. Researchers ran a first-round RT-PCR on the TCR CDR3 using the HTBI primer set. TCRdb fed the multiplex PCR reads into MiXCR, producing one record per CDR3 protein. The sample has 400,000 to 550,000 distinct CDR3 sequences; around 14% are singletons. If no ophthalmopathy progression occurred within 18 months, Graves' hyperthyroidism was stable. Pregnant or lactating patients were excluded, as were those with uncontrolled infection or other autoimmune disease. This CDR3 has 15 residues. V dropped 5 bases and J dropped 2; count of bases not matched to a gene: 5. Germline V gene sequence: CDR1 KGHDR, CDR2 SFDVKD.

Sequenced sample: blood. The sequence derives from a woman younger than 30 with Graves' hyperthyroidism. This sequence joins TRBV24-1 and TRBJ2-3; 8 bases fit TRBD2. CDR3: CATSVPSGLTDTQYF. CDR3 DNA sequence: TGTGCCACCAGTGTTCCTAGCGGGCTCACAGATACGCAGTATTTT.